This T cell receptor beta chain came from a study of T-cell reconstitution after alpha-beta-depleted transplantation in children. Using unique molecular identifiers, the investigators prepared the TCRbeta library. TCRdb passed the PCR reads through MiXCR, listing each CDR3 protein once. Altogether 350,000 to 450,000 distinct CDR3 sequences are present, about an eighth being singletons, with the ten largest covering roughly 4.5%. The sample holds a few counts of this clonotype. The CDR3 contains 16 residues. Germline-derived CDR1 and CDR2 are DFQATT and SNEGSKA (reference sequence). V lost 5 bases and J lost 3; bases outside the gene matches: 13.

The receptor was isolated from a human donor who donated a stem cell graft to a child with Fanconi anemia. The chain recombines TRBV20-1 with TRBJ1-5, with 7 bases identical to TRBD1. The sequencing used PBMCs, collected from the stem cell graft. CDR3 sequence: CSASKAFRGPNQPQHF. Here the CDR3 DNA reads TGCAGTGCTTCAAAGGCCTTTAGGGGGCCCAATCAGCCCCAGCATTTT.